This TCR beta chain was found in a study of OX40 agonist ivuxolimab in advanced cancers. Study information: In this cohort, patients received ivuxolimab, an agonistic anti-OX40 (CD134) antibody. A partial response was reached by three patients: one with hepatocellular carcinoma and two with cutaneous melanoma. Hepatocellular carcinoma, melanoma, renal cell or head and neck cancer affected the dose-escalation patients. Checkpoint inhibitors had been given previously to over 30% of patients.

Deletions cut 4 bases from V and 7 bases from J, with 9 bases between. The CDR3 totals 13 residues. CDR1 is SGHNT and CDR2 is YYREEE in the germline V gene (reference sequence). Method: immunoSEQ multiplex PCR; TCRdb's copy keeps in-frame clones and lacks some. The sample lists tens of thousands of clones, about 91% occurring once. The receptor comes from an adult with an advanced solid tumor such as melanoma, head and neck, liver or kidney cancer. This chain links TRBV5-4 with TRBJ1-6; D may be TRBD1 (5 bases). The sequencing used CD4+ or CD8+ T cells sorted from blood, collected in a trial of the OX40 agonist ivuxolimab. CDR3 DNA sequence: TGTGCCAGCAGCATAGCAGGGAATTCACCCCTCCACTTT. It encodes CASSIAGNSPLHF.